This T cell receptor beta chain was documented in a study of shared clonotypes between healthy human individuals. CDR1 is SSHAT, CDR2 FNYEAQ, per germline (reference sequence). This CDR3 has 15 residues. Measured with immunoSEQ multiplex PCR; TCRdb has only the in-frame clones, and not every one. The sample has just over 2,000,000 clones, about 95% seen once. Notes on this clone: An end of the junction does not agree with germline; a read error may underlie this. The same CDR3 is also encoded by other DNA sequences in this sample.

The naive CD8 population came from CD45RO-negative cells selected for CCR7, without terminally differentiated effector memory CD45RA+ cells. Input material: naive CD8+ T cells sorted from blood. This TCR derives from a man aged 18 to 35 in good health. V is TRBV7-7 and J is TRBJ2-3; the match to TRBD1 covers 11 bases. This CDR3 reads CASSSGTGGTDTQYF. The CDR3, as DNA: TGTGCTAGCAGTTCCGGGACAGGGGGTACAGATACGCAGTATTTT.